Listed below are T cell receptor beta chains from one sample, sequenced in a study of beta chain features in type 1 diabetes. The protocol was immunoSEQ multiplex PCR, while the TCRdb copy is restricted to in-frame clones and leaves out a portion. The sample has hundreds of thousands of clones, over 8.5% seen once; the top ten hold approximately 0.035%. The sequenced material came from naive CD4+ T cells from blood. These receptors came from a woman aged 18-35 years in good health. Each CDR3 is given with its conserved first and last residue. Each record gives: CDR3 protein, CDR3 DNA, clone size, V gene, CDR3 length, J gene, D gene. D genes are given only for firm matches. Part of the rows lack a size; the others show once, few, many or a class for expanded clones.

CDR3: CASRGGDYSYNEQFF; DNA: TGCGCCAGCAGAGGCGGAGATTACTCCTACAATGAGCAGTTCTTC; size: NA; V: TRBV5-1; length: 15; J: TRBJ2-1; D: NA
CDR3: CASSEYQGRDGYTF; DNA: TGTGCCAGCAGTGAATACCAGGGCAGGGATGGCTACACCTTC; size: few; V: TRBV25-1; length: 14; J: TRBJ1-2; D: NA
CDR3: CASSQPGATSQETQYF; DNA: TGTGCCAGCAGCCAACCAGGGGCCACCTCACAAGAGACCCAGTACTTC; size: NA; V: TRBV21-1; length: 16; J: TRBJ2-5; D: NA
CDR3: CASGHTDTQYF; DNA: TGTGCCAGCGGACACACAGATACGCAGTATTTT; size: many; V: TRBV14; length: 11; J: TRBJ2-3; D: NA
CDR3: CASSFLRDTEAFF; DNA: TGTGCCAGCAGTTTTCTCAGGGACACTGAAGCTTTCTTT; size: few; V: TRBV27; length: 13; J: TRBJ1-1; D: NA
CDR3: CASSLTAADRGGYGYTF; DNA: TGTGCCAGCAGCTTAACCGCGGCGGACAGGGGAGGCTATGGCTACACCTTC; size: NA; V: TRBV7-3; length: 17; J: TRBJ1-2; D: TRBD1
CDR3: CASSIRGTGVYEQYF; DNA: TGCGCCAGCAGCATAAGAGGGACAGGGGTTTACGAGCAGTACTTC; size: NA; V: TRBV5-1; length: 15; J: TRBJ2-7; D: TRBD1
CDR3: CASSRELATNYEQYF; DNA: TGTGCCAGCAGTAGGGAGCTAGCGACAAACTACGAGCAGTACTTC; size: few; V: TRBV4-2; length: 15; J: TRBJ2-7; D: NA
CDR3: CSVGTGIAYNEQFF; DNA: TGCAGCGTTGGGACAGGGATCGCCTACAATGAGCAGTTCTTC; size: NA; V: TRBV29-1; length: 14; J: TRBJ2-1; D: TRBD1
CDR3: CASSELTGQQFF; DNA: TGTGCCAGCAGTGAATTGACAGGTCAGCAGTTCTTC; size: NA; V: TRBV25-1; length: 12; J: TRBJ2-1; D: NA
CDR3: CASSSSGDNYGYTF; DNA: TGTGCCAGCAGCTCGTCAGGGGATAACTATGGCTACACCTTC; size: few; V: TRBV7-9; length: 14; J: TRBJ1-2; D: NA
CDR3: CASSTGQLRNTEAFF; DNA: TGTGCCAGTAGTACCGGACAGTTACGGAACACTGAAGCTTTCTTT; size: NA; V: TRBV19; length: 15; J: TRBJ1-1; D: NA
CDR3: CASRREGSGANVLTF; DNA: TGCGCCAGCAGAAGGGAGGGTTCTGGGGCCAACGTCCTGACTTTC; size: NA; V: TRBV10-2; length: 15; J: TRBJ2-6; D: TRBD2
CDR3: CSVAGQGFAGANVLTF; DNA: TGCAGTGTGGCAGGACAGGGGTTCGCTGGGGCCAACGTCCTGACTTTC; size: NA; V: TRBV29-1; length: 16; J: TRBJ2-6; D: TRBD1
CDR3: CASSPRPPGRAGVTDTQYF; DNA: TGTGCCAGCAGTCCCCGACCTCCCGGAAGAGCGGGGGTCACAGATACGCAGTATTTT; size: NA; V: TRBV27; length: 19; J: TRBJ2-3; D: TRBD2
CDR3: CASSLLFKETQYF; DNA: TGTGCCAGCAGCTTACTATTTAAAGAGACCCAGTACTTC; size: NA; V: TRBV11-2; length: 13; J: TRBJ2-5; D: NA
CDR3: CASSQEGGSRHYGYTF; DNA: TGTGCCAGCAGCCAAGAGGGTGGGAGCCGCCACTATGGCTACACCTTC; size: NA; V: TRBV13; length: 16; J: TRBJ1-2; D: NA
CDR3: CASSERGGTEAFF; DNA: TGTGCCAGCAGTGAAAGGGGGGGCACTGAAGCTTTCTTT; size: few; V: TRBV6-1; length: 13; J: TRBJ1-1; D: NA
CDR3: CASSLTGTTTDTQYF; DNA: TGCGCCAGCAGCTTAACCGGGACTACGACAGATACGCAGTATTTT; size: NA; V: TRBV5-1; length: 15; J: TRBJ2-3; D: TRBD2
CDR3: CASQSGGLNEQFF; DNA: TGTGCTTCTCAGTCGGGAGGTCTGAATGAGCAGTTCTTC; size: few; V: TRBV19; length: 13; J: TRBJ2-1; D: TRBD2
CDR3: CASSTPREAKNIQYF; DNA: TGTGCCAGCAGCACCCCGCGGGAGGCCAAAAACATTCAGTACTTC; size: few; V: TRBV7-2; length: 15; J: TRBJ2-4; D: TRBD2
CDR3: CAWSLNRGLGYGYTF; DNA: TGTGCCTGGAGTTTGAACAGGGGGCTAGGCTATGGCTACACCTTC; size: NA; V: TRBV30; length: 15; J: TRBJ1-2; D: TRBD1
CDR3: CASSTVGTGQTEAFF; DNA: TGTGCCAGCTCTACCGTAGGAACAGGTCAGACTGAAGCTTTCTTT; size: NA; V: TRBV28; length: 15; J: TRBJ1-1; D: NA
CDR3: CASSLVELGVYEQYF; DNA: TGTGCCAGCAGCTTAGTAGAACTAGGAGTCTACGAGCAGTACTTC; size: few; V: TRBV7-9; length: 15; J: TRBJ2-7; D: NA
CDR3: CASSLGWQGTQYF; DNA: TGTGCCAGCAGCTTAGGGTGGCAGGGTACGCAGTATTTT; size: few; V: TRBV7-2; length: 13; J: TRBJ2-3; D: NA
CDR3: CASSLGEGPYEQYF; DNA: TGTGCCAGCAGCTTGGGGGAGGGCCCCTACGAGCAGTACTTC; size: few; V: TRBV7-9; length: 14; J: TRBJ2-7; D: TRBD2
CDR3: CASSNAGLGPQETQYF; DNA: TGTGCCAGCAGCAACGCGGGACTGGGGCCCCAAGAGACCCAGTACTTC; size: few; V: TRBV7-6; length: 16; J: TRBJ2-5; D: NA
CDR3: CASSLGQGNYNEQFF; DNA: TGTGCCAGCAGCCTCGGACAGGGAAACTACAATGAGCAGTTCTTC; size: few; V: TRBV6-6; length: 15; J: TRBJ2-1; D: TRBD1
CDR3: CASSFGGGLDTQYF; DNA: TGTGCCAGCAGCTTTGGGGGGGGATTAGATACGCAGTATTTT; size: NA; V: TRBV13; length: 14; J: TRBJ2-3; D: TRBD2
CDR3: CASSLGAQETQYF; DNA: TGCGCCAGCAGCTTGGGGGCCCAAGAGACCCAGTACTTC; size: NA; V: TRBV5-1; length: 13; J: TRBJ2-5; D: NA
CDR3: CASSKGARNEKLFF; DNA: TGTGCCAGCAGCAAGGGGGCGCGAAATGAAAAACTGTTTTTT; size: NA; V: TRBV7-2; length: 14; J: TRBJ1-4; D: TRBD1
CDR3: CSVEGSRDTSSYNEQFF; DNA: TGCAGCGTTGAAGGTAGTCGGGACACCAGCTCCTACAATGAGCAGTTCTTC; size: NA; V: TRBV29-1; length: 17; J: TRBJ2-1; D: NA
CDR3: CASKRTGVYGYTF; DNA: TGTGCCAGTAAAAGGACAGGGGTGTATGGCTACACCTTC; size: NA; V: TRBV19; length: 13; J: TRBJ1-2; D: TRBD1
CDR3: CASSSGSLTDTQYF; DNA: TGCGCCAGCAGCTCGGGATCACTCACAGATACGCAGTATTTT; size: NA; V: TRBV5-1; length: 14; J: TRBJ2-3; D: NA
CDR3: CASSLGGVYNEQFF; DNA: TGCGCCAGCAGCTTGGGCGGGGTGTACAATGAGCAGTTCTTC; size: once; V: TRBV5-1; length: 14; J: TRBJ2-1; D: NA
CDR3: CASSPRTGRDYGYTF; DNA: TGTGCCAGCAGCCCCAGGACAGGGAGGGACTATGGCTACACCTTC; size: few; V: TRBV9; length: 15; J: TRBJ1-2; D: TRBD1
CDR3: CASQGQGDTEAFF; DNA: TGTGCCAGCCAGGGACAGGGGGACACTGAAGCTTTCTTT; size: NA; V: TRBV25-1; length: 13; J: TRBJ1-1; D: TRBD1
CDR3: CASRPGTGGTGELFF; DNA: TGCGCCAGCAGGCCAGGGACAGGGGGTACCGGGGAGCTGTTTTTT; size: NA; V: TRBV5-1; length: 15; J: TRBJ2-2; D: TRBD1
CDR3: CASSLGQGEGETQYF; DNA: TGTGCCAGCAGCCTAGGACAGGGGGAAGGGGAGACCCAGTACTTC; size: NA; V: TRBV11-2; length: 15; J: TRBJ2-5; D: TRBD1
CDR3: CASSPSANVLTF; DNA: TGTGCCAGCAGCCCTTCGGCCAACGTCCTGACTTTC; size: NA; V: TRBV6-1; length: 12; J: TRBJ2-6; D: NA
CDR3: CASSSTGTGVDNEQFF; DNA: TGCGCCAGCAGCTCGACCGGGACAGGGGTCGACAATGAGCAGTTCTTC; size: few; V: TRBV5-1; length: 16; J: TRBJ2-1; D: TRBD1
CDR3: CASSRYSRDSSYQETQYF; DNA: TGTGCCAGCAGTCGTTATTCGAGGGACAGCTCGTACCAAGAGACCCAGTACTTC; size: NA; V: TRBV7-2; length: 18; J: TRBJ2-5; D: TRBD1